The 18 T cell receptor beta chains below were found in one sample sequenced in a study of breast tumors, draining lymph nodes, adjacent tissues. Samples came from axillary lymph nodes draining the breast cancer. MiXCR, run by TCRdb on the multiplex PCR reads, gives a single entry per CDR3 protein. Among around 290,000 distinct CDR3 sequences listed, more than 30% were seen once. What was sequenced was axillary lymph node tissue. These receptors were collected from a female donor with breast cancer. Some clones in this sample may be carry-over from other donors' samples.

In its sample, this clonotype was seen many times. This chain joins TRBV6-4 and TRBJ1-2; D remains ambiguous. The germline gives CDR1 MRHNA, CDR2 SNTAGT. The CDR3 contains 13 residues. Deletions cut 2 bases from V and 3 bases from J, with 7 bases between. The CDR3 protein is CASSDPTHYGYTF. For the CDR3, the DNA is TGTGCCAGCAGTGACCCTACCCACTATGGCTACACCTTC.

The chain combines TRBV6-5 with TRBJ1-6; unclear D gene. The germline gives CDR1 MNHEY, CDR2 SVGAGI. The CDR3 spans 15 residues. V was pared by 5 bases and J by 0 bases, with 8 bases between. The CDR3 spells CASSHASSYNSPLHF. The CDR3 DNA follows: TGTGCCAGCAGTCACGCAAGCTCCTATAATTCACCCCTCCACTTT.

This clonotype was recorded a few times. A read error may be the cause here, since a much bigger clone is one base away. This chain connects TRBV20-1 to TRBJ2-3; 9 nucleotides match TRBD2. Losses at the gene ends were 5 bases for V and 6 bases for J; bases not matched to a gene: 9. Germline V gene sequence: CDR1 DFQATT, CDR2 SNEGSKA (reference sequence). The CDR3 has 14 residues. CDR3 nucleotide sequence: TGCAGTGCTTGTACTGGCGGGAGGGGGGATACGCAGTATTTT. Translated: CSACTGGRGDTQYF.

The CDR3 nucleotides are TGTGCCAGCAGTTTTTCAGGGAAGGCTGAAGCTTTCTTT. Amino acids: CASSFSGKAEAFF. The chain is built from TRBV12-3 or TRBV12-4 and TRBJ1-1; the D gene is possibly TRBD1 (5 bases). The CDR3 consists of 13 residues. Trimming stripped 3 bases from V and 6 bases from J, with 11 bases between.

This clonotype was recorded many times. V is TRBV29-1 and J is TRBJ2-3; D unresolved. Trimming cost V 8 bases and J 3 bases, with 24 bases left between them. This CDR3 is 16 amino acids long. Germline values: CDR1 SQVTM, CDR2 ANQGSEA. The CDR3 spells CSIRLQGRVLTDTQYF. The CDR3 coding sequence is TGCAGCATACGATTGCAAGGTCGAGTCTTGACAGATACGCAGTATTTT.

This clonotype was detected many times. V gene TRBV5-1 combines with J gene TRBJ2-6; tentatively, D is TRBD2 (6 bases). The V and J ends lost 4 bases and 3 bases respectively, with 14 bases between them. The CDR3 extends over 16 amino acids. Germline V CDR1 and CDR2: SGHRS, YFSETQ. CDR3 loop: CASSPTTGVGANVLTF. Here the CDR3 DNA reads TGCGCCAGCAGCCCCACTACGGGGGTTGGGGCCAACGTCCTGACTTTC.

The sample holds many counts of this clonotype. The chain is built from TRBV11-2 and TRBJ2-5; D perhaps matches TRBD2 (5 bases). Per the germline V gene, CDR1 is SGHAT and CDR2 is FQNNGV. The CDR3 has 13 amino acids. V lost 1 base to trimming and J lost 7 bases, with 10 bases between them. The CDR3: CASSLGSAGTQYF. In DNA, the CDR3 is TGTGCCAGCAGCTTAGGGTCTGCGGGGACCCAGTACTTC.

To note about this clonotype: This could be a read error, since a much larger clone is one nucleotide away. The V call is TRBV13, the J call TRBJ2-7; 7 bases align to TRBD1. CDR3 length: 14 amino acids. Trimming removed 2 bases from V and 5 bases from J; junction bases left unmatched: 6. Looked up from germline, CDR1 is PRHDT and CDR2 is FYEKMQ (reference sequence). In DNA, the CDR3 is TGTGCCAGCAGCTTACGGGCAGGGGGTGACGAGCAGTACTTC. Translation gives CASSLRAGGDEQYF.

This clonotype is a singleton in its sample. A much more abundant neighbour one base away suggests this may be a read error. This sequence joins TRBV19 and TRBJ2-1; D gene ambiguous. The CDR3 has 11 amino acids. Germline-derived CDR1 and CDR2 are LNHDA and SQIVND (reference sequence). Trimming took 5 bases from V and 11 from J, leaving 10 bases between them. CDR3 protein: CASSSFSKQFF. In DNA form, the CDR3 reads TGTGCCAGTAGTTCCTTTAGTAAGCAGTTCTTC.

Concerning this clonotype itself: A read error may be the cause here, since a much bigger clone is one base away. The CDR3 loop is CASSLDPNPPNTGELFF. CDR3 bases: TGTGCCAGCAGCTTAGATCCTAACCCCCCGAACACCGGGGAGCTGTTTTTT. The J gene is TRBJ2-2, the V gene TRBV11-3, with unresolved D. CDR1 and CDR2 (germline): SGHNT, YENEEA. This CDR3 is 17 amino acids long. V gave up 0 bases and J gave up 0 bases, with 11 bases separating them.

This clonotype was counted a few times. The chain employs TRBV2 and TRBJ1-1; possibly TRBD1 for D (5 bases). This CDR3 comprises 9 residues. Looked up from germline, CDR1 is SNHLY and CDR2 is FYNNEI. V shed 9 bases and J shed 8 bases, with 7 bases lying between them. CDR3 DNA: TGTGCCAGGGGGACGGAAGCTTTCTTT. Encoded protein: CARGTEAFF.

Ten or more counts support this clonotype. The V and J genes are TRBV7-9 and TRBJ2-7; D is perhaps TRBD1 or TRBD2 (5 bases each). CDR3 length equals 13 residues. The V gene lost 3 bases and the J gene lost 11 bases, with 17 bases spanning the gap. Per germline, CDR1 SEHNR and CDR2 FQNEAQ (reference sequence). The CDR3 coding sequence is TGTGCCAGCAGCTTGAATTTAGGGGACGGAAAGTACTTC. Protein: CASSLNLGDGKYF.

This clonotype was counted many times. The V and J genes are TRBV12-3 or TRBV12-4 and TRBJ1-5, with a weak D call TRBD1 (6 bases). The CDR3 totals 14 residues. V was clipped by 5 bases and J by 3 bases, with 11 bases between them. CDR3 residues: CASSPDSINQPQHF. In DNA form, the CDR3 reads TGTGCCAGCAGTCCGGACAGCATCAATCAGCCCCAGCATTTT.

The V and J genes are TRBV6-2 or TRBV6-3 and TRBJ1-2; D remains unclear. Trimming removed 4 bases at V and 4 bases at J, with 10 bases between. From germline, CDR1 is MNHEY and CDR2 SVGEGT. The CDR3 spans 13 residues. This CDR3 reads CASSSTATYGYTF. DNA of the CDR3: TGTGCCAGCAGTTCAACGGCTACCTATGGCTACACCTTC.

This clonotype was seen ten or more times. The chain carries TRBV19 and TRBJ2-5; TRBD2 matches 12 bases. Trimming cost V 7 bases and J 1 base; bases outside gene matches: 4. The CDR3 totals 15 residues. Germline V gives CDR1 LNHDA, CDR2 SQIVND (reference sequence). CDR3 coding DNA: TGTGCCAGTATGAGGACTAGCGGGGCCCAAGAGACCCAGTACTTC. It codes for CASMRTSGAQETQYF. Full variable domain (remainder filled in from reference TRBV19 and TRBJ2-5): DGGITQSPKYLFRKEGQNVTLSCEQNLNHDAMYWYRQDPGQGLRLIYYSQIVNDFQKGDIAEGYSVSREKKESFPLTVTSAQKNPTAFYLCASMRTSGAQETQYFGPGTRLLVL.

Note on this clonotype: One base away lies a much larger clone, so this may be a sequencing read error. Given the absence of the conserved phenylalanine or tryptophan at the CDR3 end, a read error is likely. The CDR3 DNA reads TGTGCCAGCAGCTTAGCCTGGACTTACTACGAGCAGTACCTC. Translation gives CASSLAWTYYEQYL. The chain uses TRBV7-2 and TRBJ2-7; TRBD2 might be the D (5 bases). CDR1 is SGHTA and CDR2 is FQGNSA in the germline V gene. V shed 0 bases and J shed 3 bases, with 9 bases lying between them. The CDR3 is 14 residues long.

This clonotype was counted a few times. A read error may account for a junction end that differs from germline. The CDR3 DNA follows: TGTGCCAGCAGCTTGGGGCCAGCGGGAGTCTACGAGCGGTACTTC. Translated: CASSLGPAGVYERYF. The chain combines TRBV5-6 with TRBJ2-7; 8 nucleotides match TRBD2. CDR3 length: 15 amino acids. In germline, CDR1 is SGHDT, CDR2 YYEEEE.

This clonotype was detected many times. The chain joins TRBV15 to TRBJ2-1; 12 bases match TRBD2. The length of the CDR3 is 18 residues. The V gene end was trimmed by 0 bases and the J gene end by 5 bases; junction bases not matched to a gene: 8. Per germline, CDR1 LNHNV and CDR2 YYDKDF (reference sequence). The CDR3 DNA is TGTGCCACCAGCAGAGATCTAGCGGGAGGGCCGGGGAACAATGAGCAGTTCTTC. Translating it yields CATSRDLAGGPGNNEQFF.